This passage covers 13 T cell receptor beta chains from one sample sequenced in a study of CD8 T cells in Susac syndrome. The RNA input was about 0.45 to 1 ug, and it was reverse transcribed with random hexamers. Via MiXCR, TCRdb re-called the immunoSEQ multiplex PCR reads, giving one row per CDR3 protein. The sample yields 75,000 to 95,000 distinct CDR3 sequences, 85% to 95% seen once. Sequencing was performed on CD8+ T cells from PBMCs. These receptors came from a human donor with Susac syndrome.

Here the CDR3 reads CASTLIGGSTDTQYF. For the CDR3, the DNA is TGTGCCAGCACCCTGATAGGGGGAAGCACAGATACGCAGTATTTT. The chain joins TRBV27 to TRBJ2-3, with a possible D match to TRBD1 (6 bases). The CDR3 contains 15 residues. Germline lookup yields CDR1 MNHEY and CDR2 SMNVEV (reference sequence). Trimming cost V 7 bases and J 0 bases, with 14 bases left between them.

This clonotype appeared a single time. The V and J genes are TRBV6-5 and TRBJ1-2; no reliable D call. This CDR3 spans 11 amino acids. Germline values: CDR1 MNHEY, CDR2 SVGAGI. Deletions cut 6 bases from V and 8 bases from J, with 10 bases between. The CDR3 DNA reads as TGTGCCAGCAGGGACCAGTGGGGCTACACCTTC. This sequence encodes CASRDQWGYTF.

This chain connects TRBV10-2 to TRBJ2-7, with D possibly matching TRBD2 (7 bases). CDR1 WSHSY and CDR2 SAAADI come from the germline V gene. The CDR3 runs to 14 residues. V was cut by 4 bases and J by 3 bases, with 13 bases left in between. In DNA, the CDR3 is TGCGCCAGCAGTGTGGGGGGAGGGGGCTACGAGCAGTACTTC. It yields the protein CASSVGGGGYEQYF.

The chain employs TRBV3-1 and TRBJ2-7, with D possibly matching TRBD1 (5 bases). The V and J ends lost 4 bases and 0 bases respectively, with 13 bases between them. This CDR3 contains 15 residues. Germline-derived CDR1 and CDR2 are LGHDT and YNNKEL (reference sequence). The CDR3 nucleotides read TGTGCCAGCAGCCCCGGACAAGGGCTCTCCTACGAGCAGTACTTC. Amino acids: CASSPGQGLSYEQYF.

This sequence joins TRBV29-1 and TRBJ2-3; tentative D call: TRBD2 (6 bases). This CDR3 has 13 residues. The V gene lost 5 bases and the J gene lost 8 bases, with 17 bases spanning the gap. Germline V lookup: CDR1 SQVTM, CDR2 ANQGSEA. The CDR3 region has the DNA TGCAGCGTTACGGGGTCGACTAGTGGTACGCAGTATTTT. Translating it yields CSVTGSTSGTQYF.

The chain carries TRBV9 and TRBJ2-5; maybe TRBD2 (5 bases). The length of the CDR3 is 14 residues. Germline CDR1 is SGDLS and CDR2 is YYNGEE. V was shortened by 0 bases and J by 4 bases, with 10 bases between the two germline ends. The CDR3 is CASSVASQLETQYF. Here the CDR3 DNA reads TGTGCCAGCAGCGTAGCTAGCCAGCTAGAGACCCAGTACTTC.

The chain links TRBV20-1 to TRBJ2-1; 7 nucleotides line up with TRBD2. V was pared by 5 bases and J by 6 bases, with 4 bases of the junction left unmatched. The CDR3 has 12 residues. In germline, CDR1 is DFQATT, CDR2 SNEGSKA (reference sequence). CDR3 nucleotides: TGCAGTGCTGGACTAGTAGCCAATGAGCAGTTCTTC. Its translation: CSAGLVANEQFF.

DNA for the CDR3: TGTGCCAGCAGCTTAGCTCCAAGGGTCAGCCCTTGGGGCTACACCTTC. This encodes CASSLAPRVSPWGYTF. This chain joins TRBV7-2 and TRBJ1-2, with D unresolved. The germline V gene has CDR1 SGHTA and CDR2 FQGNSA. V gave up 0 bases and J gave up 8 bases, with 19 bases separating them. The CDR3 loop spans 16 amino acids.

The CDR3 reads CASSPTSTLNNEQFF. The CDR3 DNA reads as TGTGCCAGTAGTCCCACCTCCACCTTAAACAATGAGCAGTTCTTC. This chain connects TRBV19 to TRBJ2-1; D remains unclear. V dropped 5 bases and J dropped 5 bases, with 16 bases sitting between them. This CDR3 is 15 amino acids long. Germline assignment: CDR1 LNHDA and CDR2 SQIVND (reference sequence).

CDR3 residues: CASSVEPASDEQYF. The CDR3 coding sequence is TGTGCCAGCAGCGTAGAGCCCGCTAGCGACGAGCAGTACTTC. The chain uses TRBV9 and TRBJ2-7, with D possibly TRBD2 on 6 matching bases. The CDR3 is 14 residues long. V was shortened by 0 bases and J by 5 bases, with 12 bases between the two germline ends. Germline CDR1 reads SGDLS; CDR2 reads YYNGEE.

The chain has TRBV29-1 and TRBJ1-1; no reliable D call. In germline, CDR1 is SQVTM, CDR2 ANQGSEA. V was trimmed by 6 bases and J by 1 base, leaving 6 bases between them. The CDR3 covers 11 residues. The CDR3 sequence: CSVDWNTEAFF. The CDR3 DNA sequence: TGCAGCGTGGACTGGAACACTGAAGCTTTCTTT.

The V and J genes are TRBV7-9 and TRBJ1-4; weak D call: TRBD1 (6 bases). This CDR3 is 13 amino acids long. Germline CDR1 and CDR2: SEHNR and FQNEAQ (reference sequence). With 5 bases removed from V and 12 bases from J, the gap between germline ends came to 16 bases. CDR3 residues: CASSPDSNGELFF. CDR3 nucleotide sequence: TGTGCCAGCAGCCCGGACAGCAACGGGGAACTGTTTTTT.

V is TRBV29-1 and J is TRBJ1-1; D may be TRBD1 (6 bases). Germline V gives CDR1 SQVTM, CDR2 ANQGSEA. This CDR3 spans 15 amino acids. V was shortened by 4 bases and J by 0 bases, with 15 bases between the two germline ends. The CDR3, as DNA: TGCAGCGTTGTAGTTAGGGGGGTAATGAACACTGAAGCTTTCTTT. This encodes CSVVVRGVMNTEAFF.